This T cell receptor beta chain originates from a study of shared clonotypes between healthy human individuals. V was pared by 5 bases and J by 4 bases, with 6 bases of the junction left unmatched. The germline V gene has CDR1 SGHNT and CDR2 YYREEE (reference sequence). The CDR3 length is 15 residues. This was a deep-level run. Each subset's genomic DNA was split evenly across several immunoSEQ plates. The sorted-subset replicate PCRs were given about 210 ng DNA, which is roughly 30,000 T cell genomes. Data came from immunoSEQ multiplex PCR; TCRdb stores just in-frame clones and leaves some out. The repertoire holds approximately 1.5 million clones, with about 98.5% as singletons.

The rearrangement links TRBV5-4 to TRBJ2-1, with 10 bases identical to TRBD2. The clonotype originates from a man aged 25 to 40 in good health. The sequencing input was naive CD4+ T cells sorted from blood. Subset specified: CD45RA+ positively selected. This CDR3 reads CASRSTSGVYNEQFF. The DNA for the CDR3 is TGTGCCAGCAGATCAACTAGCGGGGTATACAATGAGCAGTTCTTC.